Sequencing of this TCR beta chain was carried out in a study of CD8 T cells in ankylosing spondylitis. In its sample, this clonotype was seen many times. Its cognate antigen is unknown. Study conclusions and caveats: Apparently characteristic of ankylosing spondylitis blood was a TCR beta motif (about eight highly homologous variants).

Using its own MiXCR run on the 5' RACE reads, TCRdb lists one record per CDR3 protein. Counted here are around 440,000 distinct CDR3 sequences, under 20% occurring once; the ten biggest clones make up over 0.9%. Trimming removed 4 bases from V and 4 bases from J, with 14 bases in between. CDR3 length equals 14 residues. Germline-derived CDR1 and CDR2 are SGHRS and YFSETQ. This chain links TRBV5-1 with TRBJ1-2; possibly TRBD1 for D (5 bases). The receptor was derived from a male donor with ankylosing spondylitis. Sequenced: blood, either unsorted or a sorted T cell fraction (not recorded which). CDR3 sequence (DNA): TGCGCCAGCAGCCCCGGGCAGGGAGCCTATGGCTACACCTTC. It specifies CASSPGQGAYGYTF.